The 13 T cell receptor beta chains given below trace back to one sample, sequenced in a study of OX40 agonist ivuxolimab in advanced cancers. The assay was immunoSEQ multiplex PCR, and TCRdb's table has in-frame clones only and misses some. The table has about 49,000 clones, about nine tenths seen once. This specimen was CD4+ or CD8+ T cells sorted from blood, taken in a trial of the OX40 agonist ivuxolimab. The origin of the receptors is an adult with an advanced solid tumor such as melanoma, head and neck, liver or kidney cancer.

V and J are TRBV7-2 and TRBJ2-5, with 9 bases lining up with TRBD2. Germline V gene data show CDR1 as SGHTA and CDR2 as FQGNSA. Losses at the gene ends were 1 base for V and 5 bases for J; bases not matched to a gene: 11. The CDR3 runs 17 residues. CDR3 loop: CASSLEISGSFRETQYF. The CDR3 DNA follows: TGTGCCAGCAGCTTAGAAATTAGCGGGAGCTTCCGGGAGACCCAGTACTTC.

The CDR3 spells CASSIEVNTEAFF. CDR3 DNA sequence: TGTGCCAGCTCTATTGAGGTGAACACTGAAGCTTTCTTT. This rearrangement joins TRBV18 to TRBJ1-1; D call uncertain. The CDR3 extends over 13 amino acids. Per germline, CDR1 KGHSH and CDR2 LQKENI. V dropped 6 bases and J dropped 0 bases, with 8 bases sitting between them.

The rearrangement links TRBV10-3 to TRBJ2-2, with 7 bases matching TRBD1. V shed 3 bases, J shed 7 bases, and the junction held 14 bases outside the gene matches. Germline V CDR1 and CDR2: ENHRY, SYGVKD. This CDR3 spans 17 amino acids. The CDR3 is CAISDSIRQGRGGELFF. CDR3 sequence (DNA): TGTGCCATCAGTGATTCCATAAGACAGGGAAGGGGCGGGGAGCTGTTTTTT.

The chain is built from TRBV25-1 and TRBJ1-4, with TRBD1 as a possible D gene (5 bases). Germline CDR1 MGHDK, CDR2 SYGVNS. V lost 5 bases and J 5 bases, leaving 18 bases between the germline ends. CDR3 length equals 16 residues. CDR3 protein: CASSPRPGTGNEKLFF. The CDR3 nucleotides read TGTGCCAGCAGTCCCCGACCCGGGACGGGGAATGAAAAACTGTTTTTT. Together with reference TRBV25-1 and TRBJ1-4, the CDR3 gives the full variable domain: EADIYQTPRYLVIGTGKKITLECSQTMGHDKMYWYQQDPGMELHLIHYSYGVNSTEKGDLSSESTVSRIRTEHFPLTLESARPSHTSQYLCASSPRPGTGNEKLFFGSGTQLSVL.

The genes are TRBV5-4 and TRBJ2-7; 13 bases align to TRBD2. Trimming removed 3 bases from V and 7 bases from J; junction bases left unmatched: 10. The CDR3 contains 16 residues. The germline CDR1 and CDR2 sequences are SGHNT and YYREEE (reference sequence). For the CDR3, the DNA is TGTGCCAGCAGCTCCCCGACTAGCGGGAGGCGTAGGGAGCAGTACTTC. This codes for CASSSPTSGRRREQYF.

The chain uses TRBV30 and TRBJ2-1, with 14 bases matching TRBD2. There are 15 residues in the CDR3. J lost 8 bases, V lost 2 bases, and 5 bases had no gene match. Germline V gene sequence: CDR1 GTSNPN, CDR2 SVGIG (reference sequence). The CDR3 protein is CAWSRGTSGSHEQFF. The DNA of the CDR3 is TGTGCCTGGAGTAGGGGGACTAGCGGGAGCCATGAGCAGTTCTTC.

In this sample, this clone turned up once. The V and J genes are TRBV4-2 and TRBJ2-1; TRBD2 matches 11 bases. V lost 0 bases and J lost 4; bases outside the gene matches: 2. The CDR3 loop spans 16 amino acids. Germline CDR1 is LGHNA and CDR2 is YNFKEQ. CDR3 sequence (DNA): TGTGCCAGCAGCCAAGAGGTAGCGGGAGGGTACAATGAGCAGTTCTTC. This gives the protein CASSQEVAGGYNEQFF.

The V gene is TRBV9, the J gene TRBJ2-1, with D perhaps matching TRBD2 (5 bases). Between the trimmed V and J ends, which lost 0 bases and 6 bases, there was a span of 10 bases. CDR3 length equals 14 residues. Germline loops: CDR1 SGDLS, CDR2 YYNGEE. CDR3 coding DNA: TGTGCCAGCAGCGTAGCGATTAGCGTCAATGAGCAGTTCTTC. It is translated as CASSVAISVNEQFF. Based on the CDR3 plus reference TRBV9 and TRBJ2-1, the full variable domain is DSGVTQTPKHLITATGQRVTLRCSPRSGDLSVYWYQQSLDQGLQFLIQYYNGEERAKGNILERFSAQQFPDLHSELNLSSLELGDSALYFCASSVAISVNEQFFGPGTRLTVL.

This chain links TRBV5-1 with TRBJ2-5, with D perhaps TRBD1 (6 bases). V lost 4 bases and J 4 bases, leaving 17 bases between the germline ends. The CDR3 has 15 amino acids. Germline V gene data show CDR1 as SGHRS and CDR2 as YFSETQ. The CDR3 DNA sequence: TGCGCCAGCAGCCGTTCAAGCCAGGGGCGAGAGACCCAGTACTTC. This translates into CASSRSSQGRETQYF.

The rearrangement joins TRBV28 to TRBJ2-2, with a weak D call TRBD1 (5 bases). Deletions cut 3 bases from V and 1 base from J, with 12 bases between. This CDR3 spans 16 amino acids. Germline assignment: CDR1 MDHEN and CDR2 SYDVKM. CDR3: CASSFRRGQNTGELFF. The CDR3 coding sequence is TGTGCCAGCAGTTTTAGAAGGGGTCAGAACACCGGGGAGCTGTTTTTT.

For the CDR3, the DNA is TGTGCCAGCAGTGTTTCCTGGACAGGGGGCAACGAGCAGTACTTC. It is translated as CASSVSWTGGNEQYF. The V gene is TRBV6-1, the J gene TRBJ2-7, with 11 bases that match TRBD1. V lost 4 bases to trimming and J lost 5 bases; unmatched junction nucleotides: 7. The CDR3 contains 15 residues. Germline V gene sequence: CDR1 MNHNS, CDR2 SASEGT.

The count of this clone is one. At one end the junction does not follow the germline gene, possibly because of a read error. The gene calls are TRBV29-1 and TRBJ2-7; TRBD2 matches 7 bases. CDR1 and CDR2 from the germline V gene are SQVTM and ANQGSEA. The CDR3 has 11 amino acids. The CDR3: CSVEWGGIRSF. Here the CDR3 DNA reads TGCAGCGTTGAATGGGGGGGGATTCGGAGCTTC.

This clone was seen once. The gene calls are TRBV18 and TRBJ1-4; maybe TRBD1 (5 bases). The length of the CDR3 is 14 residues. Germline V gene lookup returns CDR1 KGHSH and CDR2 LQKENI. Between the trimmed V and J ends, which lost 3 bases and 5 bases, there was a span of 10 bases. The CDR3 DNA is TGTGCCAGCTCACCGTCGCGGGGGAATGAAAAACTGTTTTTT. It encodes CASSPSRGNEKLFF.